A selection of T cell receptor beta chains follows, all from one sample in a study of human thymus T cells. Here immunoSEQ multiplex PCR was the method, and the copy in TCRdb shows in-frame clones only, minus some. This table holds 78,000 or so clones, approximately 96% found once. The source material was thymus tissue. The source of these receptors is a boy in the first two years of life with a congenital heart defect but otherwise immunologically healthy. CDR3s include the opening cysteine and the closing phenylalanine or tryptophan. The order of the fields is V gene, J gene, clone size, D gene, CDR3 protein, CDR3 DNA. A D gene is named only where the DNA matches it firmly. Some rows mark clone size as missing; the rest say once, few, many or name a class of expanded clone.

V gene: TRBV13
J gene: TRBJ1-1
clone size: NA
D gene: NA
CDR3 protein: CASIPREGMESFF
CDR3 DNA: TGTGCCAGCATCCCGAGGGAGGGAATGGAGTCTTTCTTT

V gene: TRBV27
J gene: TRBJ2-1
clone size: NA
D gene: NA
CDR3 protein: CASSPPGGRRIDEQFF
CDR3 DNA: TGTGCCAGCAGCCCGCCCGGGGGGCGGAGGATCGATGAGCAGTTCTTC

V gene: TRBV14
J gene: TRBJ2-2
clone size: NA
D gene: NA
CDR3 protein: CASSQDSRGRGELFF
CDR3 DNA: TGTGCCAGCAGCCAAGATTCCAGGGGCAGGGGGGAGCTGTTTTTT

V gene: TRBV6-5
J gene: TRBJ1-1
clone size: NA
D gene: TRBD1
CDR3 protein: CASSPEYRGEAFF
CDR3 DNA: TGTGCCAGCAGTCCTGAATACAGGGGAGAAGCTTTCTTT

V gene: TRBV5-5
J gene: TRBJ2-7
clone size: once
D gene: NA
CDR3 protein: CASSATQRAYEQYF
CDR3 DNA: TGTGCCAGCAGCGCTACCCAAAGGGCCTACGAGCAGTACTTC

V gene: TRBV7-9
J gene: TRBJ1-1
clone size: NA
D gene: NA
CDR3 protein: CASSLVVPVNTEAFF
CDR3 DNA: TGTGCCAGCAGCTTAGTTGTCCCTGTGAACACTGAAGCTTTCTTT

V gene: TRBV5-1
J gene: TRBJ2-1
clone size: NA
D gene: NA
CDR3 protein: CASSLSCSDEQFF
CDR3 DNA: TGCGCCAGCAGCTTGAGCTGCAGCGACGAGCAGTTCTTC

V gene: TRBV19
J gene: TRBJ2-3
clone size: NA
D gene: NA
CDR3 protein: CASSLRDTTDTQYF
CDR3 DNA: TGTGCCAGTAGTCTCCGGGACACCACAGATACGCAGTATTTT

V gene: TRBV10-1
J gene: TRBJ1-1
clone size: NA
D gene: NA
CDR3 protein: CASSLRPRRGAFF
CDR3 DNA: TGCGCCAGCAGCCTAAGGCCCCGGCGAGGTGCTTTCTTT

V gene: TRBV12-5
J gene: TRBJ2-7
clone size: NA
D gene: NA
CDR3 protein: CASGPPGDGADYEQYF
CDR3 DNA: TGTGCTAGTGGACCGCCCGGGGACGGAGCTGACTACGAGCAGTACTTC

V gene: TRBV5-4
J gene: TRBJ2-3
clone size: NA
D gene: TRBD2
CDR3 protein: CASSLSSGRPATSTDTQYF
CDR3 DNA: TGTGCCAGCAGCTTGTCTAGCGGCAGACCAGCCACTAGCACAGATACGCAGTATTTT

V gene: TRBV5-1
J gene: TRBJ2-7
clone size: NA
D gene: NA
CDR3 protein: CASSPMDSYEQYF
CDR3 DNA: TGCGCCAGCAGTCCGATGGACAGCTACGAGCAGTACTTC

V gene: TRBV30
J gene: TRBJ1-3
clone size: NA
D gene: NA
CDR3 protein: CAWSAVGGHGNTIYF
CDR3 DNA: TGTGCCTGGAGCGCCGTGGGGGGGCACGGAAACACCATATATTTT

V gene: TRBV27
J gene: TRBJ1-5
clone size: NA
D gene: NA
CDR3 protein: CASSYISNQPQHF
CDR3 DNA: TGTGCCAGCAGCTATATTAGCAATCAGCCCCAGCATTTT

V gene: TRBV19
J gene: TRBJ2-1
clone size: NA
D gene: TRBD2
CDR3 protein: CASSIGYMNGRRNNEQFF
CDR3 DNA: TGTGCCAGTAGTATAGGGTATATGAACGGGAGGCGAAACAATGAGCAGTTCTTC

V gene: TRBV14
J gene: TRBJ2-1
clone size: NA
D gene: NA
CDR3 protein: CASSLGFLDPHNEQFF
CDR3 DNA: TGTGCCAGCAGCCTTGGATTTTTAGATCCCCACAATGAGCAGTTCTTC

V gene: TRBV15
J gene: TRBJ2-5
clone size: NA
D gene: NA
CDR3 protein: CATSKASARETQYF
CDR3 DNA: TGTGCCACCAGCAAGGCCTCCGCCAGAGAGACCCAGTACTTC

V gene: TRBV2
J gene: TRBJ2-3
clone size: NA
D gene: NA
CDR3 protein: CASSERARRVYGTDTQYF
CDR3 DNA: TGTGCCAGCAGTGAAAGAGCTAGAAGAGTATATGGTACAGATACGCAGTATTTT

V gene: TRBV19
J gene: TRBJ2-7
clone size: NA
D gene: NA
CDR3 protein: CASSISPSSSQQYF
CDR3 DNA: TGTGCCAGTAGTATCTCACCCAGCTCCTCCCAGCAGTACTTC

V gene: TRBV5-1
J gene: TRBJ2-2
clone size: NA
D gene: NA
CDR3 protein: CASSLSGGNTGELFF
CDR3 DNA: TGCGCCAGCAGCTTGAGCGGAGGGAACACCGGGGAGCTGTTTTTT

V gene: TRBV11-2
J gene: TRBJ2-7
clone size: once
D gene: NA
CDR3 protein: CASSPGLFLKYF
CDR3 DNA: TGTGCCAGCAGTCCTGGACTATTTCTTAAGTACTTC

V gene: TRBV11-3
J gene: TRBJ2-5
clone size: NA
D gene: NA
CDR3 protein: CASSLGAYQETQYF
CDR3 DNA: TGTGCCAGCAGCTTAGGGGCCTACCAAGAGACCCAGTACTTC

V gene: TRBV6-1
J gene: TRBJ1-2
clone size: once
D gene: TRBD1
CDR3 protein: CASSVGRGRVNGYTF
CDR3 DNA: TGTGCCAGCAGTGTGGGCAGGGGGCGAGTCAATGGCTACACCTTC

V gene: TRBV11-2
J gene: TRBJ2-3
clone size: NA
D gene: NA
CDR3 protein: CASSLSRYRSTDTQYF
CDR3 DNA: TGTGCCAGCAGCTTATCCCGGTATAGGTCCACAGATACGCAGTATTTT

V gene: TRBV9
J gene: TRBJ2-7
clone size: NA
D gene: NA
CDR3 protein: CASSVDLRGEQYF
CDR3 DNA: TGTGCCAGCAGCGTCGACCTCCGTGGCGAGCAGTACTTC

V gene: TRBV18
J gene: TRBJ1-5
clone size: NA
D gene: TRBD1
CDR3 protein: CASSPKDRSDQPQHF
CDR3 DNA: TGTGCCAGCTCACCAAAGGACAGGTCCGATCAGCCCCAGCATTTT

V gene: TRBV7-7
J gene: TRBJ2-1
clone size: NA
D gene: TRBD2
CDR3 protein: CASSLQAGSYNEQFF
CDR3 DNA: TGTGCTAGCAGCTTACAAGCGGGATCCTACAATGAGCAGTTCTTC

V gene: TRBV14
J gene: TRBJ2-2
clone size: NA
D gene: NA
CDR3 protein: CASSPENTGELFF
CDR3 DNA: TGTGCCAGCAGCCCCGAGAACACCGGGGAGCTGTTTTTT

V gene: TRBV28
J gene: TRBJ2-7
clone size: NA
D gene: NA
CDR3 protein: CASSPNYYEQYF
CDR3 DNA: TGTGCCAGCAGTCCTAACTACTACGAGCAGTACTTC

V gene: TRBV30
J gene: TRBJ2-7
clone size: NA
D gene: TRBD1
CDR3 protein: CAWSGRDRGEQYF
CDR3 DNA: TGTGCCTGGAGTGGCCGGGACAGGGGTGAGCAGTACTTC

V gene: TRBV6-6
J gene: TRBJ2-1
clone size: once
D gene: NA
CDR3 protein: CASSPNRGSDEQFF
CDR3 DNA: TGTGCCAGCAGTCCGAACAGAGGAAGCGATGAGCAGTTCTTC

V gene: TRBV5-5
J gene: TRBJ1-1
clone size: NA
D gene: TRBD1
CDR3 protein: CASSSTGGAGTEAFF
CDR3 DNA: TGTGCCAGCAGTTCAACAGGGGGCGCGGGCACTGAAGCTTTCTTT

V gene: TRBV10-2
J gene: TRBJ1-2
clone size: NA
D gene: NA
CDR3 protein: CASSEQGRGNYGYTF
CDR3 DNA: TGCGCCAGCAGTGAGCAAGGACGGGGGAACTATGGCTACACCTTC

V gene: TRBV15
J gene: TRBJ1-5
clone size: NA
D gene: NA
CDR3 protein: CATSRVVSGQPQHF
CDR3 DNA: TGTGCCACCAGCAGAGTCGTTTCGGGTCAGCCCCAGCATTTT

V gene: TRBV27
J gene: TRBJ2-7
clone size: NA
D gene: TRBD2
CDR3 protein: CASTSKIDPGGRASYEQYF
CDR3 DNA: TGTGCCAGCACCTCAAAGATAGACCCGGGCGGGAGGGCCTCCTACGAGCAGTACTTC

V gene: TRBV14
J gene: TRBJ2-7
clone size: NA
D gene: TRBD1
CDR3 protein: CASSQDTGTGAAYEQYF
CDR3 DNA: TGTGCCAGCAGCCAAGATACGGGGACAGGGGCCGCCTACGAGCAGTACTTC

V gene: TRBV28
J gene: TRBJ1-3
clone size: NA
D gene: NA
CDR3 protein: CASTAAGVSGNTIYF
CDR3 DNA: TGTGCCAGCACCGCCGCGGGAGTCTCTGGAAACACCATATATTTT

V gene: TRBV6-1
J gene: TRBJ2-7
clone size: NA
D gene: NA
CDR3 protein: CASPGSGYTSYEQYF
CDR3 DNA: TGTGCCAGCCCCGGGTCGGGATACACCTCCTACGAGCAGTACTTC

V gene: TRBV18
J gene: TRBJ2-4
clone size: once
D gene: NA
CDR3 protein: CASSPDRRDGKNIQYF
CDR3 DNA: TGTGCCAGCTCACCTGACCGGCGGGACGGCAAAAACATTCAGTACTTC

V gene: TRBV5-4
J gene: TRBJ2-1
clone size: NA
D gene: TRBD2
CDR3 protein: CASSETSGSSDEQFF
CDR3 DNA: TGTGCCAGCAGCGAGACTAGCGGGAGCTCCGATGAGCAGTTCTTC

V gene: TRBV12-5
J gene: TRBJ1-1
clone size: NA
D gene: NA
CDR3 protein: CASGQDGGISAFF
CDR3 DNA: TGTGCTAGTGGCCAGGACGGCGGGATCTCAGCTTTCTTT

V gene: TRBV5-5
J gene: TRBJ2-5
clone size: NA
D gene: NA
CDR3 protein: CASSLYFDQETQYF
CDR3 DNA: TGTGCCAGCAGCTTGTACTTCGACCAAGAGACCCAGTACTTC